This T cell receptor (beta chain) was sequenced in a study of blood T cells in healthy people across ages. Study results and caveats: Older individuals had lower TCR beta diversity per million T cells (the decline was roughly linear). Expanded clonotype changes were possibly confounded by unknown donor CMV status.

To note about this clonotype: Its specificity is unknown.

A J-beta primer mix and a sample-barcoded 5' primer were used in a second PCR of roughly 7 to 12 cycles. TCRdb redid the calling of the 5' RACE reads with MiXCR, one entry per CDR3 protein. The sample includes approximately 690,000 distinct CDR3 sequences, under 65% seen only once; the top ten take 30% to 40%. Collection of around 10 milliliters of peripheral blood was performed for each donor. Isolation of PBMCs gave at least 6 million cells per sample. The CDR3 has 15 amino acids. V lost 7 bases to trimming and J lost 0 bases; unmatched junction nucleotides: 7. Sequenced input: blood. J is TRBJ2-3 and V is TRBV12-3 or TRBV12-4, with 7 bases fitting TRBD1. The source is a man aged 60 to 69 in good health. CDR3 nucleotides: TGTGCCAGCAAAAAGACGACAGGGAGCACAGATACGCAGTATTTT. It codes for CASKKTTGSTDTQYF.